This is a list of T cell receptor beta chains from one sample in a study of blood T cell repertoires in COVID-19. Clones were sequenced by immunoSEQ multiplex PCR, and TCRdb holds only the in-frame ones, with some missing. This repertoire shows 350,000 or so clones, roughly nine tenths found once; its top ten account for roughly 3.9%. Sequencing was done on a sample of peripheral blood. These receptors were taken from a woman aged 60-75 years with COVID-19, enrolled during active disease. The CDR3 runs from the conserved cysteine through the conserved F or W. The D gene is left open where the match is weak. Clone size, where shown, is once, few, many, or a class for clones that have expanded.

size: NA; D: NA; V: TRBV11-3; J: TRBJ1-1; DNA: TGTGCCAGCAGCTTGGGACAGAACACTGAAGCTTTCTTT; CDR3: CASSLGQNTEAFF
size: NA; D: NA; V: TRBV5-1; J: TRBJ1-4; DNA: TGCGCCAGCAGCGGCGGGGGGCCTAATGAAAAACTGTTTTTT; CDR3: CASSGGGPNEKLFF
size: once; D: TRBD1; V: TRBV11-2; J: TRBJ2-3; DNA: TGTGCCAGCAGCAAGGGGGCAGGGCCCCCAGATACGCAGTATTTT; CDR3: CASSKGAGPPDTQYF
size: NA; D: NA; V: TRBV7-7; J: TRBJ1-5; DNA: TGTGCCAGCAGCTTAGCCGGAGTTAGCAGGGCCCAGCATTTT; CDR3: CASSLAGVSRAQHF
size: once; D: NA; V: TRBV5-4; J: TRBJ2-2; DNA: TGTGCCAGCAGCTTCCCCAGTAACACCGGGGAGCTGTTTTTT; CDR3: CASSFPSNTGELFF
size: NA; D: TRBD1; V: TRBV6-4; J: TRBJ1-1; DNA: TGTGCCAGCAGTGAACGACAGGGCTTTAGAGCTTTCTTT; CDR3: CASSERQGFRAFF
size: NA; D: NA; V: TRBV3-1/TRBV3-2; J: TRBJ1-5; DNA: TGTGCCAGCAGCCAAAGCCCCCCGGGTCAGCCCCAGCATTTT; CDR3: CASSQSPPGQPQHF
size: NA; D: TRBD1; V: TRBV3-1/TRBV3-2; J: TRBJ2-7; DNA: TGTGCCAGCAGATCAACAGGGGCGTCCTACGAGCAGTACTTC; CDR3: CASRSTGASYEQYF
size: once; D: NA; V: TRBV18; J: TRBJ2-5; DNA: TGTGCCAGCTCACCCCACAGGGTCGAAGAGACCCAGTACTTC; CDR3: CASSPHRVEETQYF
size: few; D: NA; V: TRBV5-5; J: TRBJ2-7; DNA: TGTGCCAGCAGCATCGACAGCTACGAGCAGTACTTC; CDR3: CASSIDSYEQYF
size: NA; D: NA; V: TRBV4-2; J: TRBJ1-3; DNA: TGTGCCAGCAGCCAAGATCAGTGGTTCTCTGGAAACACCATATATTTT; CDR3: CASSQDQWFSGNTIYF
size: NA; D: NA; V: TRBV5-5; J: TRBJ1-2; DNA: TGTGCCAGCAGCTCCAACGCGCCCTCCAACTATGGCTACACCTTC; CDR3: CASSSNAPSNYGYTF
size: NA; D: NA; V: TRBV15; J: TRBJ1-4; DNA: TGTGCCACCAGCAGAAGAAGAGGGCGGGCTAATGAAAAACTGTTTTTT; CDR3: CATSRRRGRANEKLFF
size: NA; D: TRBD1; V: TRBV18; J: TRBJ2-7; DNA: TGTGCCAGCTCAAGCGCCGGGACAGGGGTTTATGAGCAGTACTTC; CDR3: CASSSAGTGVYEQYF
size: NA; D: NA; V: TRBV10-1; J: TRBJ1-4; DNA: TGCGCCAGCAGAGACCGGGACAACGCTAATGAAAAACTGTTTTTT; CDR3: CASRDRDNANEKLFF
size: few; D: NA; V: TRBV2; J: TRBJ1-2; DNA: TGTGCCAGCAGTGAAATCTCCCTTGGGGGCGGCTACACCTTC; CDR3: CASSEISLGGGYTF
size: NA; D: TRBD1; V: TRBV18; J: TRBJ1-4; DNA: TGTGCCAGCTCCCCCGGGACAGGGGTCAGTGAAAAACTGTTTTTT; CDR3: CASSPGTGVSEKLFF